What follows are 9 T cell receptor beta chains derived from one specimen sequenced in a study of OX40 agonist ivuxolimab in advanced cancers. Sequenced by immunoSEQ multiplex PCR; TCRdb stores in-frame clones only, minus some. The sample has about 89,000 clones, around nine tenths seen once. The specimen comprised CD4+ or CD8+ T cells sorted from blood, sampled in a trial of the OX40 agonist ivuxolimab. Source of these receptors: an adult with an advanced solid tumor such as melanoma, head and neck, liver or kidney cancer.

This chain uses TRBV11-2 with TRBJ1-4; D gene ambiguous. This CDR3 has 18 amino acids. The germline V and J ends were trimmed by 8 bases and 0 bases, with 22 bases remaining between them. Germline values: CDR1 SGHAT, CDR2 FQNNGV. For the CDR3, the DNA is TGTGCCAGCGGGTTCGAGGGAGGAGGGCATGCAACTAATGAAAAACTGTTTTTT. Encoded protein: CASGFEGGGHATNEKLFF. Variable domain in full (rest from reference TRBV11-2 and TRBJ1-4): EAGVAQSPRYKIIEKRQSVAFWCNPISGHATLYWYQQILGQGPKLLIQFQNNGVVDDSQLPKDRFSAERLKGVDSTLKIQPAKLEDSAVYLCASGFEGGGHATNEKLFFGSGTQLSVL.

The V call is TRBV6-6, the J call TRBJ1-2, with 8 bases that match TRBD1. With V trimmed by 2 bases and J by 4 bases, 6 bases remained unmatched. The CDR3 consists of 15 residues. Germline V gene sequence: CDR1 MNHNY, CDR2 SVGAGI (reference sequence). The CDR3 here is CASSYGQGRSYGYTF. The CDR3 DNA sequence: TGTGCCAGCAGTTACGGACAGGGACGTAGCTATGGCTACACCTTC.

The genes are TRBV19 and TRBJ2-5, with D perhaps matching TRBD1 (6 bases). Germline CDR1 and CDR2: LNHDA and SQIVND (reference sequence). Trimming took 2 bases from V and 4 from J, leaving 14 bases between them. The CDR3 is 15 amino acids. CDR3 nucleotide sequence: TGTGCCAGTAGTATATGGGGGCAGGGAAGAGAGACCCAGTACTTC. Its protein product is CASSIWGQGRETQYF.

The chain employs TRBV19 and TRBJ1-4, with D possibly matching TRBD1 (6 bases). CDR1 is LNHDA, CDR2 SQIVND, per germline (reference sequence). V was trimmed by 4 bases and J by 6 bases, leaving 15 bases between them. The CDR3 sequence is 15 residues long. CDR3 residues: CASSTGQTGDEKLFF. The CDR3 nucleotides read TGTGCCAGTAGTACAGGACAGACAGGCGATGAAAAACTGTTTTTT.

The sample holds a few counts of this clone. The chain links TRBV4-1 to TRBJ2-3; unclear D gene. The CDR3 covers 15 residues. Germline CDR1 and CDR2: MGHRA and YSYEKL. Trimming took 2 bases from V and 0 from J, leaving 9 bases between them. The DNA of the CDR3 is TGCGCCAGCAGCCAAATAACTCTAAGCACAGATACGCAGTATTTT. Translation: CASSQITLSTDTQYF.

This chain uses TRBV10-3 with TRBJ1-1; D is uncertain. Trimming removed 6 bases from V and 0 bases from J, with 2 bases in between. Germline V lookup: CDR1 ENHRY, CDR2 SYGVKD. This CDR3 contains 11 residues. CDR3 in DNA: TGTGCCATCAGGGTGAACACTGAAGCTTTCTTT. Translating gives CAIRVNTEAFF.

The rearrangement uses TRBV2 and TRBJ1-5, with TRBD1 as a possible D gene (6 bases). Germline V gene sequence: CDR1 SNHLY, CDR2 FYNNEI. This CDR3 has 16 amino acids. The germline V and J ends were trimmed by 9 bases and 0 bases, with 18 bases remaining between them. This CDR3 reads CASRDKGVGSNQPQHF. The DNA for the CDR3 is TGTGCCAGTAGGGACAAGGGGGTCGGTAGCAATCAGCCCCAGCATTTT.

This clone was observed a few times. The chain employs TRBV19 and TRBJ2-5; possibly TRBD1 or TRBD2 for D (5 bases each). CDR1 is LNHDA and CDR2 is SQIVND in the germline V gene (reference sequence). This CDR3 spans 15 amino acids. Trimming took off 4 bases at V and 5 bases at J, with 17 bases between the two ends. The CDR3 is CASSNGAGARETQYF. CDR3 coding DNA: TGTGCCAGTAGTAATGGGGCCGGGGCGAGGGAGACCCAGTACTTC.

There are a few counts of this clone. This rearrangement joins TRBV5-6 to TRBJ1-2; D is perhaps TRBD1 (5 bases). V lost 2 bases to trimming and J lost 6 bases, with 20 bases between them. CDR3 length: 16 amino acids. Germline V gene sequence: CDR1 SGHDT, CDR2 YYEEEE. CDR3 DNA: TGTGCCAGCAGCTTTAGAACAGTTGGGGGTTTTAATGGCTACACCTTC. Translating gives CASSFRTVGGFNGYTF.